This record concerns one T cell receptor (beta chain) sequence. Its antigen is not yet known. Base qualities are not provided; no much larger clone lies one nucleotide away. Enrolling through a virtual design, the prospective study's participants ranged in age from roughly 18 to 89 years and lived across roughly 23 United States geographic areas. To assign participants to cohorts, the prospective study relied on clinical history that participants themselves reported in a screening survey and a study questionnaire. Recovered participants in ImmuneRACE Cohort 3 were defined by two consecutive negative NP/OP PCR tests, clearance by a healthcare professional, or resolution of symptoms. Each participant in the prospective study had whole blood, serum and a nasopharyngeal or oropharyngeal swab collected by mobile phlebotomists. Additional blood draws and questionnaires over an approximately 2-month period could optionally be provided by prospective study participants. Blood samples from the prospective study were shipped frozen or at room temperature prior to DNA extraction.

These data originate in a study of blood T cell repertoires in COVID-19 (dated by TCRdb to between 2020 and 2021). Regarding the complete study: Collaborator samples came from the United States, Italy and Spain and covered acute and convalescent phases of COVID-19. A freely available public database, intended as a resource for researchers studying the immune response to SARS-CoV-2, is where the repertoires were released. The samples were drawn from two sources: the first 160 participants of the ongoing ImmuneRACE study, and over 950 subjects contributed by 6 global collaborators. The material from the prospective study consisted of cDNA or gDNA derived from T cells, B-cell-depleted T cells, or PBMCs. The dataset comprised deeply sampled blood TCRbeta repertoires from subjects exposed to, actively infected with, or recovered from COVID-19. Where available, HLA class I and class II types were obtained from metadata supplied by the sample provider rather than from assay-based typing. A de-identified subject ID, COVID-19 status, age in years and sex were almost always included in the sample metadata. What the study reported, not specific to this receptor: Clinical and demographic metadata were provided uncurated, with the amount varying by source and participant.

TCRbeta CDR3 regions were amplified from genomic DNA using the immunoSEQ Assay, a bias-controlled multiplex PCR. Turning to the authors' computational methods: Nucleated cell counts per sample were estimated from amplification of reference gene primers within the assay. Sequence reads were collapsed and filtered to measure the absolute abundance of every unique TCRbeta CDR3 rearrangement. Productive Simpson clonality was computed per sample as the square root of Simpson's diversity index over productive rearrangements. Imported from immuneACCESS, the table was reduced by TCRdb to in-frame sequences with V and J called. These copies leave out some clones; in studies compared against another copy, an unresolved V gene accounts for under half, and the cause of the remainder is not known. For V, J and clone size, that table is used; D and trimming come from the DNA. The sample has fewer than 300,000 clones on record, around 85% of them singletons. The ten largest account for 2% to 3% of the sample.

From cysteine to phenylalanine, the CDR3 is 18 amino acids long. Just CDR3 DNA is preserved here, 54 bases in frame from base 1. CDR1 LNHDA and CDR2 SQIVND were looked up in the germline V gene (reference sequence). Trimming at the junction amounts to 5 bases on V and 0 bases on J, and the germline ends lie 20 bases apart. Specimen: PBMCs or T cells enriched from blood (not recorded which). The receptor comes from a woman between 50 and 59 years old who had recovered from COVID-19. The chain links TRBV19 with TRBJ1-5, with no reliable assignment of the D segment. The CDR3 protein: CASSREPLRGYSNQPQHF. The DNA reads TGTGCCAGTAGTCGGGAACCCCTTCGGGGATATAGCAATCAGCCCCAGCATTTT. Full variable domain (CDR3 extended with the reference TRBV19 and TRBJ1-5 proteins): DGGITQSPKYLFRKEGQNVTLSCEQNLNHDAMYWYRQDPGQGLRLIYYSQIVNDFQKGDIAEGYSVSREKKESFPLTVTSAQKNPTAFYLCASSREPLRGYSNQPQHFGDGTRLSIL.